Listed below are T cell receptor beta chains from one sample, sequenced in a study of response to subunit inactivated influenza vaccine. TCRdb fed the RT-PCR reads into MiXCR, producing one record per CDR3 protein. The table shows 500,000 to 550,000 distinct CDR3 sequences, with more than 7% occurring only once. The sample here was PBMCs from blood, taken roughly 24 months after vaccination. Receptors originate from a man aged 50-75 years who received an inactivated influenza vaccine. Each CDR3 is given with its conserved first and last residue. The order of the fields is D gene, J gene, clone size, V gene, CDR3 protein, CDR3 DNA. A D gene is named only where the DNA matches it firmly. Not all rows give a size; the values are once, few, many and, for expanded clones, a class.

>TRBD2|TRBJ2-3|many|TRBV6-2/TRBV6-3
CASSYSMSLAGGDTQYF
TGTGCCAGCAGTTACTCGATGTCCCTAGCGGGAGGAGATACGCAGTATTTT
>NA|TRBJ2-1|many|TRBV11-2
CASSPAQYNEQFF
TGTGCCAGCAGCCCTGCGCAGTACAATGAGCAGTTCTTC
>NA|TRBJ2-7|many|TRBV5-1
CASSPREPNYEQYF
TGCGCCAGCAGCCCGCGGGAACCCAACTACGAGCAGTACTTC
>TRBD2|TRBJ2-3|few|TRBV5-1
CASSRIAGGTDTQYF
TGCGCCAGCAGCCGCATAGCGGGGGGCACAGATACGCAGTATTTT
>TRBD1|TRBJ2-7|many|TRBV28
CASSSAHRGTVPYEQYF
TGTGCCAGCAGTTCCGCCCACAGGGGGACCGTCCCCTACGAGCAGTACTTC
>NA|TRBJ2-5|many|TRBV14
CASSQDSWALETQYF
TGTGCCAGCAGCCAAGATTCGTGGGCATTAGAGACCCAGTACTTC
>TRBD1|TRBJ2-7|few|TRBV20-1
CSARDFFGTEGYEQYF
TGCAGTGCTAGAGATTTTTTCGGGACAGAAGGCTACGAGCAGTACTTC
>TRBD1|TRBJ2-1|NA|TRBV5-5
CASSWGQGYEQFF
TGTGCCAGCAGCTGGGGACAGGGCTATGAGCAGTTCTTC
>NA|TRBJ1-1|many|TRBV10-3
CAISESVATLSYPEAFF
TGTGCCATCAGTGAGTCGGTCGCTACGCTATCTTATCCTGAAGCTTTCTTT
>TRBD2|TRBJ2-6|NA|TRBV15
CATSRPGLHSGANVLTF
TGTGCCACCAGCAGACCGGGACTACACTCTGGGGCCAACGTCCTGACTTTC
>NA|TRBJ1-3|NA|TRBV28
CASRSTGSGNTIYF
TGTGCCAGCAGGTCGACGGGCTCTGGAAACACCATATATTTT
>NA|TRBJ1-1|few|TRBV12-3/TRBV12-4
CASSQTGTNTEAFF
TGTGCCAGCAGTCAAACAGGGACGAACACTGAAGCTTTCTTT
>NA|TRBJ2-1|few|TRBV6-5
CASSYSPYSEQFF
TGTGCCAGCAGTTACAGCCCTTACAGTGAGCAGTTCTTC
>NA|TRBJ1-5|few|TRBV2
CASSRYVGQPQHF
TGTGCCAGCAGTCGGTATGTAGGACAGCCCCAGCATTTT
>TRBD2|TRBJ2-3|few|TRBV13
CASSLGEAGLSTDTQYF
TGTGCCAGCAGCTTAGGGGAAGCGGGGCTAAGCACAGATACGCAGTATTTT
>NA|TRBJ2-7|many|TRBV29-1
CSAHGGDRSYEQYF
TGCAGCGCACACGGAGGGGACCGCTCCTACGAGCAGTACTTC
>NA|TRBJ2-3|few|TRBV10-2
CASRGRSDTQYF
TGCGCCAGCAGGGGACGTTCAGATACGCAGTATTTT
>NA|TRBJ2-1|few|TRBV5-6
CASSLGGDNYNEQFF
TGTGCCAGCAGCTTAGGAGGAGACAACTACAATGAGCAGTTCTTC
>NA|TRBJ2-5|few|TRBV3-1
CASSQGRLGQGGAETQYF
TGTGCCAGCAGCCAGGGTCGCCTAGGTCAGGGGGGCGCAGAGACCCAGTACTTC
>NA|TRBJ2-1|few|TRBV11-3
CASSLHSGGTDNEQFF
TGTGCCAGCAGCTTACATTCCGGCGGGACAGACAATGAGCAGTTCTTC
>NA|TRBJ2-1|few|TRBV20-1
CSAQAALYEQFF
TGCAGTGCCCAGGCAGCTCTCTATGAGCAGTTCTTC
>NA|TRBJ2-7|NA|TRBV28
CASSRGAGSSYEQYF
TGTGCCAGCAGTCGGGGGGCAGGGAGCTCCTACGAGCAGTACTTC
>NA|TRBJ2-7|NA|TRBV14
CASSRRQSGSEQYF
TGTGCCAGCAGCCGAAGACAAAGTGGGTCCGAGCAGTACTTC
>TRBD1|TRBJ2-5|NA|TRBV12-3/TRBV12-4
CASSFGQGKETQYF
TGTGCCAGCAGTTTCGGACAGGGAAAAGAGACCCAGTACTTC
>NA|TRBJ2-2|NA|TRBV30
CAWSVIRTGELFF
TGTGCCTGGAGTGTAATACGGACCGGGGAGCTGTTTTTT
>NA|TRBJ1-1|NA|TRBV2
CASREKTGLNTEAFF
TGTGCCAGCAGGGAAAAAACAGGGTTGAACACTGAAGCTTTCTTT
>TRBD2|TRBJ2-2|few|TRBV20-1
CSANGLANTGELFF
TGCAGTGCAAACGGACTAGCGAACACCGGGGAGCTGTTTTTT
>NA|TRBJ2-1|many|TRBV5-5
CASSLGAHNEQFF
TGTGCCAGCAGCTTGGGGGCACACAATGAGCAGTTCTTC
>NA|TRBJ2-1|few|TRBV7-9
CASSPGSRKPNNEQFF
TGTGCCAGCAGCCCCGGTTCAAGGAAACCGAACAATGAGCAGTTCTTC
>NA|TRBJ2-5|many|TRBV10-3
CAISSGRETQYF
TGTGCCATCAGCTCAGGGCGAGAGACCCAGTACTTC
>TRBD1|TRBJ1-5|NA|TRBV29-1
CSVQGAVNQPQHF
TGCAGCGTGCAGGGGGCGGTCAATCAGCCCCAGCATTTT
>TRBD2|TRBJ2-7|many|TRBV12-3/TRBV12-4
CASSLVSGRVEQYF
TGTGCCAGCAGTTTAGTTAGCGGGAGAGTCGAGCAGTACTTC
>NA|TRBJ1-1|few|TRBV20-1
CSARVVSRVTEAFF
TGCAGTGCTAGGGTGGTGTCGAGGGTCACTGAAGCTTTCTTT
>TRBD2|TRBJ2-1|NA|TRBV14
CASSQTGTSGAYNEQFF
TGTGCCAGCAGCCAAACCGGGACTAGCGGAGCCTACAATGAGCAGTTCTTC
>NA|TRBJ1-2|NA|TRBV7-9
CASSLGGGLLEDYGYTF
TGTGCCAGCAGCTTAGGTGGGGGGCTCTTAGAAGACTATGGCTACACCTTC
>NA|TRBJ2-3|few|TRBV7-6
CASSPEAATDTQYF
TGTGCCAGCAGCCCAGAGGCGGCCACAGATACGCAGTATTTT
>NA|TRBJ1-1|NA|TRBV20-1
CSARDRRTNTEAFF
TGCAGTGCTAGAGACAGGCGGACTAACACTGAAGCTTTCTTT
>NA|TRBJ2-6|NA|TRBV3-1
CASSKPGTHTLGGANVLTF
TGTGCCAGCAGTAAGCCCGGGACACATACCCTCGGCGGGGCCAACGTCCTGACTTTC
>TRBD2|TRBJ2-5|many|TRBV20-1
CSVKGQAGVGTQYF
TGCAGTGTCAAAGGCCAGGCGGGAGTCGGGACCCAGTACTTC
>NA|TRBJ2-3|few|TRBV12-3/TRBV12-4
CASTQRFGTDTQYF
TGTGCCAGCACCCAAAGGTTCGGCACAGATACGCAGTATTTT
>NA|TRBJ2-1|few|TRBV3-1
CASSPALPPDYNEQFF
TGTGCCAGCAGCCCTGCCCTACCCCCCGATTACAATGAGCAGTTCTTC
>TRBD1|TRBJ2-7|few|TRBV4-3
CASSRGQETYEQYF
TGCGCCAGCAGCCGGGGACAGGAGACCTACGAGCAGTACTTC
>TRBD1|TRBJ2-5|many|TRBV2
CASNRAPTGYETQYF
TGTGCCAGCAACAGGGCCCCGACAGGGTACGAGACCCAGTACTTC
>NA|TRBJ2-3|many|TRBV15
CATSRGETATDTQYF
TGTGCCACCAGCAGGGGGGAAACAGCCACAGATACGCAGTATTTT
>NA|TRBJ2-7|few|TRBV14
CASSRSGTLTYEQYF
TGTGCCAGCAGCCGCTCCGGGACGCTGACCTACGAGCAGTACTTC
>TRBD1|TRBJ1-1|NA|TRBV6-1
CATQRYRTGLPEAFF
TGTGCCACCCAGAGGTACAGGACAGGTTTGCCTGAAGCTTTCTTT
>NA|TRBJ1-2|many|TRBV4-3
CASSQEPRSYGYTF
TGCGCCAGCAGCCAAGAGCCTAGAAGCTATGGCTACACCTTC
>NA|TRBJ2-4|many|TRBV5-1
CASTPTGTLAKNIQYF
TGCGCCAGCACCCCGACTGGGACGCTAGCCAAAAACATTCAGTACTTC
>TRBD1|TRBJ2-1|NA|TRBV6-2/TRBV6-3
CASTGTEDKEQFF
TGTGCCAGCACCGGGACAGAGGACAAGGAGCAGTTCTTC
>NA|TRBJ2-7|many|TRBV24-1
CATSDRIGYEQYF
TGTGCCACCAGTGATCGTATTGGCTACGAGCAGTACTTC
>NA|TRBJ2-5|few|TRBV11-2
CASRQDLRAQYF
TGTGCCAGCAGGCAGGACCTTAGGGCCCAGTACTTC
>NA|TRBJ2-5|few|TRBV20-1
CSARVKGYETQYF
TGCAGTGCTAGAGTAAAGGGTTACGAGACCCAGTACTTC
>TRBD2|TRBJ2-7|NA|TRBV27
CASSLGAGVIGEQYF
TGTGCCAGCAGTTTAGGGGCGGGAGTGATTGGGGAGCAGTACTTC
>NA|TRBJ2-3|NA|TRBV5-1
CASSLTGPSTDTQYF
TGCGCCAGCAGCTTGACCGGGCCGAGCACAGATACGCAGTATTTT
>NA|TRBJ2-5|few|TRBV7-2
CASSLSSTYQETQYF
TGTGCCAGCAGCTTAAGTTCCACATACCAAGAGACCCAGTACTTC
>TRBD1|TRBJ1-5|many|TRBV25-1
CASSAGGQPQHF
TGTGCCAGCAGTGCAGGGGGTCAGCCCCAGCATTTT
>TRBD2|TRBJ2-1|NA|TRBV6-5
CASSYSFSGGPDNEQFF
TGTGCCAGCAGTTACTCATTTAGCGGGGGCCCCGACAATGAGCAGTTCTTC
>TRBD1|TRBJ2-2|NA|TRBV5-5
CASSALTGGADTGELFF
TGTGCCAGCAGCGCCCTGACAGGGGGCGCGGACACCGGGGAGCTGTTTTTT
>TRBD2|TRBJ2-7|many|TRBV11-2
CASSPGSGRLYEQYF
TGTGCCAGCAGCCCCGGTAGCGGGAGGCTGTACGAGCAGTACTTC